The entry below describes one T cell receptor (beta chain). Its antigen is undetermined. The sample originates from a study of T cell repertoires in cytomegalovirus infection. The wider study: Shared public TCR beta signatures pointed to both CMV infection and a matching HLA type.

TCRdb re-called the reads with MiXCR, one entry per CDR3 protein. The sample includes roughly 720,000 distinct CDR3 sequences, 35% seen only once; the top ten take around 3%. The study, taken as a whole, reports: There were HLA-C-restricted CMV-specific TCR beta clonotypes dominating the ex vivo response.

Germline V gene sequence: CDR1 SGHNT, CDR2 YYREEE (reference sequence). V dropped 4 bases and J dropped 2; count of bases not matched to a gene: 5. The CDR3 has 15 residues. Sequences were obtained from PBMCs. The TCR sequence derives from a human donor in good health (CMV status not recorded). Some clones in this sample may be carry-over from other donors' samples. The chain has TRBV5-4 and TRBJ2-5; 10 nucleotides line up with TRBD1. The CDR3 here is CASSPDRGRQETQYF. The CDR3 nucleotides read TGTGCCAGCAGCCCGGACAGGGGGAGGCAAGAGACCCAGTACTTC.